Below, 10 T cell receptor beta chains from the same sample are listed, as sequenced in a study of cytomegalovirus exposure and HLA in healthy donors. PCR amplification relied on 60 Vbeta primers (plus 13 Jbeta primers). Data came from immunoSEQ multiplex PCR; TCRdb stores just in-frame clones and leaves some out. The repertoire includes about 150,000 clones, roughly 80% of them detected once, and 3% sits in the top ten. Sequences were obtained from PBMCs. These TCRs come from a middle-aged man in good health and CMV-seropositive.

J is TRBJ1-5 and V is TRBV2; possibly TRBD1 for D (6 bases). Looked up from germline, CDR1 is SNHLY and CDR2 is FYNNEI. V was cut by 4 bases and J by 1 base, with 11 bases left in between. The CDR3 consists of 15 residues. The CDR3 reads CASSGDRISNQPQHF. The CDR3 DNA reads TGTGCCAGCAGTGGAGACAGGATCAGCAATCAGCCCCAGCATTTT.

V usage is TRBV21-1 and J usage is TRBJ2-6; the table assigns TRBD2, which was not confirmed against the DNA. TRBV21-1 is a documented pseudogene. The length of the CDR3 is 14 residues. The CDR3 nucleotides read TGTGCCAGCGGGAGGCCCTCTGGGGCCAACGTCCTGACTTTC. Translated: CASGRPSGANVLTF.

The chain has TRBV6-4 and TRBJ2-1, with 10 bases that match TRBD2. V lost 3 bases and J lost 4; bases outside the gene matches: 3. The CDR3 has 15 residues. The germline V gene has CDR1 MRHNA and CDR2 SNTAGT. CDR3 sequence reads: CASSEASGSYNEQFF. DNA for the CDR3: TGTGCCAGCAGTGAGGCTAGCGGGAGTTACAATGAGCAGTTCTTC.

The chain combines TRBV5-5 with TRBJ2-5; 13 bases fit TRBD2. Trimming removed 4 bases from V and 1 base from J; junction bases left unmatched: 4. The germline gives CDR1 SGHKS, CDR2 YYEKEE (reference sequence). The CDR3 runs to 16 residues. CDR3 coding DNA: TGTGCCAGCAGCCCTGGGACTAGCGGGGTCCAAGAGACCCAGTACTTC. Its protein product is CASSPGTSGVQETQYF.

The genes are TRBV7-9 and TRBJ2-2; D may be TRBD1 (6 bases). Trimming shortened V by 5 bases and J by 7 bases, and 17 bases separated the two germline ends. The germline gives CDR1 SEHNR, CDR2 FQNEAQ (reference sequence). This CDR3 is 15 amino acids long. CDR3 bases: TGTGCCAGCAGCCCCCAAGCCGGCAGGGGCGGGGAGCTGTTTTTT. Residues: CASSPQAGRGGELFF.

The chain has TRBV5-6 and TRBJ2-7, with 7 nucleotides matching TRBD1. The CDR3 length is 14 residues. Unmatched junction bases numbered 5, after V lost 0 bases and J lost 5 bases. Germline CDR1 SGHDT, CDR2 YYEEEE. CDR3 region: CASSLVPTGDEQYF. The DNA for the CDR3 is TGTGCCAGCAGCTTGGTCCCTACAGGGGACGAGCAGTACTTC.

The chain's CDR3 is CASSLDLSSGSGTETQYF. Written as DNA, the CDR3 is TGTGCCAGCAGCTTAGATCTGAGTAGCGGGAGTGGGACGGAGACCCAGTACTTC. This chain joins TRBV11-2 and TRBJ2-5; 9 nucleotides align to TRBD2. The CDR3 runs 18 residues. Germline CDR1 is SGHAT and CDR2 is FQNNGV. J lost 5 bases, V lost 0 bases, and 13 bases had no gene match.

The chain combines TRBV5-4 with TRBJ2-1; 7 bases are shared with TRBD2. This CDR3 has 16 residues. Losses at the gene ends were 3 bases for V and 7 bases for J; bases not matched to a gene: 13. The V gene's germline CDR1 is SGHNT and CDR2 YYREEE (reference sequence). As DNA, the CDR3 is TGTGCCAGCAGCTCCATAGCGGGTAGCTTGATAAATGAGCAGTTCTTC. Amino acid sequence: CASSSIAGSLINEQFF.

The rearrangement uses TRBV27 and TRBJ2-3; a possible D gene is TRBD1 (6 bases). This CDR3 contains 14 residues. With 3 bases removed from V and 2 bases from J, the gap between germline ends came to 9 bases. Per the germline V gene, CDR1 is MNHEY and CDR2 is SMNVEV (reference sequence). This chain's CDR3 is CASSFRTATDTQYF. The DNA of the CDR3 is TGTGCCAGCAGTTTTAGGACAGCCACAGATACGCAGTATTTT.

V gene TRBV2 combines with J gene TRBJ1-3; D is undetermined. With 4 bases removed from V and 4 bases from J, the gap between germline ends came to 8 bases. The CDR3 is made up of 13 amino acids. The germline CDR1 and CDR2 sequences are SNHLY and FYNNEI. CDR3 loop: CASSGPKGNTIYF. As DNA, the CDR3 is TGTGCCAGCAGTGGCCCTAAAGGAAACACCATATATTTT. The full variable domain, its missing parts supplied by reference TRBV2 and TRBJ1-3, is EPEVTQTPSHQVTQMGQEVILRCVPISNHLYFYWYRQILGQKVEFLVSFYNNEISEKSEIFDDQFSVERPDGSNFTLKIRSTKLEDSAMYFCASSGPKGNTIYFGEGSWLTVV.